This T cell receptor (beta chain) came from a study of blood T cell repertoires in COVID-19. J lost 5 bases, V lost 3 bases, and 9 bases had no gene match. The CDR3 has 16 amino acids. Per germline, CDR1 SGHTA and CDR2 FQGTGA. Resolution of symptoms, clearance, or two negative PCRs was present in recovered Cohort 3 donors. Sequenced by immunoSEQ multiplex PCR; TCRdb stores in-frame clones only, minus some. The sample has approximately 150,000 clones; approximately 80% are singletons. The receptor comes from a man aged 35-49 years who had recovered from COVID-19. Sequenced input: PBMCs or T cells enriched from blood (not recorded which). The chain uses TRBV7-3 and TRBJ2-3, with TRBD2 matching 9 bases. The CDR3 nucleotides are TGTGCCAGCAGCTTCAGCGGGGGGCCTGCAGGAGATACGCAGTATTTT. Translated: CASSFSGGPAGDTQYF. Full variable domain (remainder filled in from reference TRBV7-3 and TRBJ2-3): GAGVSQTPSNKVTEKGKYVELRCDPISGHTALYWYRQSLGQGPEFLIYFQGTGAADDSGLPNDRFFAVRPEGSVSTLKIQRTERGDSAVYLCASSFSGGPAGDTQYFGPGTRLTVL.